The rows below give T cell receptor beta chains drawn from one sample of a study of control samples from healthy donors and cancer patients. Sequencing was performed with immunoSEQ multiplex PCR; in TCRdb, only in-frame clones are kept and a portion is missing. This sample has around 130,000 clones, with about 91% found just once. Sequencing input: blood. The receptors were sampled from a man between 18 and 29 years old in good health. Each CDR3 is given with its conserved first and last residue. A D gene is named only where the DNA matches it firmly.

TRBJ1-5 NA TRBV20-1 TGCAGTGCTAGGGGGGGTCAGCCCCAGCATTTT CSARGGQPQHF
TRBJ2-7 NA TRBV3-1/TRBV3-2 TGTGCCAGCAGCTCAACTACCTACGAGCAGTACTTC CASSSTTYEQYF
TRBJ1-3 NA TRBV11-2 TGTGCCAGCAGTGTGGGGTATTCTGGAAACACCATATATTTT CASSVGYSGNTIYF
TRBJ1-2 NA TRBV10-3 TGTGCCATCACCCGGGACATCAACTATGGCTACACCTTC CAITRDINYGYTF
TRBJ1-6 NA TRBV9 TGTGCCAGTGGAGACCGAGGGAGCTCCTATAATTCACCCCTCCACTTT CASGDRGSSYNSPLHF
TRBJ1-1 NA TRBV30 TGTGCCTGGAGAGGGCAGGGGTCTTATCGTCGGAACACTGAAGCTTTCTTT CAWRGQGSYRRNTEAFF
TRBJ2-3 TRBD2 TRBV27 TGTGCCAGCAGTTTCGGGGGGGCAGGAGGTGGAGATACGCAGTATTTT CASSFGGAGGGDTQYF
TRBJ1-5 NA TRBV7-2 TGTGCCAGCAGCTTGAGGGGGAACCAGCCCCAGCATTTT CASSLRGNQPQHF
TRBJ2-7 NA TRBV5-6 TGTGCCAGCAGCTTGTCTCCCCTAGTTGCCTACGAGCAGTACTTC CASSLSPLVAYEQYF
TRBJ1-1 TRBD1 TRBV5-1 TGCGCCAGCAGCTTGCCGGGACAGGGGCGGGCCACTGAAGCTTTCTTT CASSLPGQGRATEAFF
TRBJ1-1 NA TRBV11-1 TGTGCCAGCAGTATCCACGGGAACACTGAAGCTTTCTTT CASSIHGNTEAFF
TRBJ2-5 TRBD2 TRBV5-1 TGCGCCAGCAGCCTGGGAGGGGACCTCAGGGAGACCCAGTACTTC CASSLGGDLRETQYF
TRBJ2-7 NA TRBV18 TGTGCCAGCTCACCCGAAGCGGTGGAGCAGTACTTC CASSPEAVEQYF
TRBJ2-1 NA TRBV11-2 TGTGCCAGCAGCTTACACCTAGCCTACAATGAGCAGTTCTTC CASSLHLAYNEQFF